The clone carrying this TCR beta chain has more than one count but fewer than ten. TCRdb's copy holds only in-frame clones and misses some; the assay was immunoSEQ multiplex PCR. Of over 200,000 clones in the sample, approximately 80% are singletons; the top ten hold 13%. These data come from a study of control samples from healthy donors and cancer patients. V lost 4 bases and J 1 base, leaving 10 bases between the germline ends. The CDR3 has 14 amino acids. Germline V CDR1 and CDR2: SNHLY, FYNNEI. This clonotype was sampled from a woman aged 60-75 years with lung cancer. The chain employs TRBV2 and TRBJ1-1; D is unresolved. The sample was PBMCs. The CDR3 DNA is TGTGCCAGCAGTGTCGCCCTGGGGAACACTGAAGCTTTCTTT. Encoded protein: CASSVALGNTEAFF.